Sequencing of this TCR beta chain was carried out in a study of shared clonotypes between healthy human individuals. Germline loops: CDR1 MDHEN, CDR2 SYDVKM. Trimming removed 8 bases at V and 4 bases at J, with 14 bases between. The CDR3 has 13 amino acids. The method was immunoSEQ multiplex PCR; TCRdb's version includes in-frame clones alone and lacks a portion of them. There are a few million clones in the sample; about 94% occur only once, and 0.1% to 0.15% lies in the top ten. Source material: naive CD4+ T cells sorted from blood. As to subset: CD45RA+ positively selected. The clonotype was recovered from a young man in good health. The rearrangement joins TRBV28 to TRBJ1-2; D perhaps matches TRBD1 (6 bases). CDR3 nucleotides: TGTGCCAGCGGAGGGGGGGCTGGCTATGGCTACACCTTC. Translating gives CASGGGAGYGYTF.